Listed below are T cell receptor beta chains from one sample, sequenced in a study of identical twins. In TCRdb, the 5' RACE reads were re-called with MiXCR into one record per CDR3 protein. This table holds some 560,000 distinct CDR3 sequences, 9.6% found once. A further study also used this sample, focusing on yellow fever vaccine responses in identical twins.

Specimen: PBMCs. Source of these receptors: a woman in her late teens or twenties in good health. Each CDR3 is given with its conserved first and last residue. A D gene is named only where the DNA matches it firmly. Clone size is shown for a subset of rows, as once, few, many or a class of expanded clone.

v_call	d_call	j_call	clone_size	cdr3_nt	cdr3_aa
TRBV2	-	TRBJ1-2	-	TGTGCCAGCAGTGAACGGACAGCCTCAGCTACTAACTATGGCTACACCTTC	CASSERTASATNYGYTF
TRBV25-1	-	TRBJ2-3	few	TGTGCCAGCAATGTTCTGGTCACAGATACGCAGTATTTT	CASNVLVTDTQYF
TRBV4-1	TRBD1	TRBJ2-3	few	TGCGCCAGCAGCCAAATCTCAATTACCGGGACAGGCGCAGATACGCAGTATTTT	CASSQISITGTGADTQYF
TRBV10-3	-	TRBJ1-5	many	TGTGCCATCAGTGCTACGACAGGCAGCAATCAGCCCCAGCATTTT	CAISATTGSNQPQHF
TRBV20-1	-	TRBJ1-2	few	TGCAGTGCTTTGGGAACCTATGGCTACACCTTC	CSALGTYGYTF
TRBV20-1	-	TRBJ2-7	few	TGCAGTGGCCGCGCGGGACTTACCTACGAGCAGTACTTC	CSGRAGLTYEQYF
TRBV7-9	TRBD1	TRBJ1-5	-	TGTGCCAGCAGCTATGGGACAGGACCGTATAGCAATCAGCCCCAGCATTTT	CASSYGTGPYSNQPQHF
TRBV4-2	-	TRBJ2-7	few	TGTGCCAGCAGCCAAGTCGGAAACGAGCAGTACTTC	CASSQVGNEQYF
TRBV20-1	-	TRBJ2-1	-	TGCTGTGCTAGAGATCTTAAGGCGGGAAGGCCATACAATGAGCAGTTCTTC	CCARDLKAGRPYNEQFF
TRBV20-1	-	TRBJ2-7	few	TGCAGTGCTAGAGATGGAGGGGGCCGCTCCTACGAGCAGTACTTC	CSARDGGGRSYEQYF
TRBV4-3	-	TRBJ2-7	few	TGCGCCAGCAGCCAAGAGGGAGGCGAGCAGTACTTC	CASSQEGGEQYF
TRBV20-1	TRBD2	TRBJ2-1	few	TGCAGTGCTGGACCCGGGACTAGCGGGAAGGATGAGCAGTTCTTC	CSAGPGTSGKDEQFF
TRBV6-5	-	TRBJ2-6	few	TGTGCCAGCAGTTACGAGGACTCTGGGGCCAACGTCCTGACTTTC	CASSYEDSGANVLTF
TRBV4-3	-	TRBJ1-1	-	TGCGCCAGCAGCCAAGTGGGGGGGCTGGGAACTGAAGCTTTCTTT	CASSQVGGLGTEAFF
TRBV7-2	-	TRBJ1-4	few	TGTGCCAGCAGTATCAGGAATAATGAAAAACTGTTTTTT	CASSIRNNEKLFF
TRBV29-1	-	TRBJ2-4	-	TGCAGCGAGCTAGCCAAAAACATTCAGTACTTC	CSELAKNIQYF
TRBV20-1	TRBD1	TRBJ2-7	-	TGCAGTGCTAATGGACAGGGGGCCGACGAGCAGTACTTC	CSANGQGADEQYF
TRBV20-1	TRBD1	TRBJ2-3	many	TGCAGTGCTCCCCCAGGGACAGGGGTTGCAGATACGCAGTATTTT	CSAPPGTGVADTQYF
TRBV18	-	TRBJ2-7	-	TGTGCCAGCTCACCGGGTAGTGGAACCTACGAGCAGTACTTC	CASSPGSGTYEQYF
TRBV7-9	-	TRBJ2-7	few	TGTGCCAGCAGCTGGGCGACAGGGACTGGCTCCTACGAGCAGTACTTC	CASSWATGTGSYEQYF
TRBV5-1	TRBD2	TRBJ2-5	few	TGCGCCAGCAGCTTCCAACCAGCGGGAGCAGGGGAGACCCAGTACTTC	CASSFQPAGAGETQYF
TRBV30	-	TRBJ1-1	few	TGTGCCTGGAGCCGTAGGGGAGATTACACTGAAGCTTTCTTT	CAWSRRGDYTEAFF
TRBV12-3/TRBV12-4	-	TRBJ2-1	many	TGTGCCAGCAGTCCTGGAAGCTCCTACAATGAGCAGTTCTTC	CASSPGSSYNEQFF
TRBV24-1	-	TRBJ2-2	many	TGTGCCACCAGTGAACCCAGGGAGAACACCGGGGAGCTGTTTTTT	CATSEPRENTGELFF
TRBV18	-	TRBJ2-5	-	TGTGCCAGCTCACAGACACCACAAGAGACCCAGTACTTC	CASSQTPQETQYF
TRBV10-2	-	TRBJ2-2	few	TGCGCCAGCTTAAGGGACCTCTACACCGGGGAGCTGTTTTTT	CASLRDLYTGELFF
TRBV4-3	-	TRBJ2-7	-	TGCGCCAGCAGCCAAGATAGGGAATCCTACGAGCAGTACTTC	CASSQDRESYEQYF
TRBV29-1	-	TRBJ1-1	-	TGCAGCGTTGTTGGGGTTACGGACACTGAAGCTTTCTTT	CSVVGVTDTEAFF
TRBV7-6	-	TRBJ2-5	-	TGTGCCAGCAGCCAATGGGAGGGGGAGAAACAAGAGACCCAGTACTTC	CASSQWEGEKQETQYF
TRBV30	-	TRBJ1-4	-	TGTGCCTGGAGTGTAGGGGACGGTCGAGAAAAACTGTTTTTT	CAWSVGDGREKLFF
TRBV30	-	TRBJ2-7	-	TGTGCCTGGAGTGTCTTGGCCTACGAGCAGTACTTC	CAWSVLAYEQYF
TRBV5-1	-	TRBJ2-1	many	TGCGCCAGCAGCTTTAGAGGATTAGGCAATGAGCAGTTCTTC	CASSFRGLGNEQFF
TRBV20-1	TRBD2	TRBJ2-7	-	TGCAGTGCCAGATTAAGCGGGAGGGCCTACGAGCAGTACTTC	CSARLSGRAYEQYF